A selection of T cell receptor beta chains follows, all from one sample in a study of blood T cells in healthy people across ages. Each CDR3 protein gets one entry after TCRdb re-called the 5' RACE reads with MiXCR. Among approximately 2,000,000 distinct CDR3 sequences, about two fifths were seen once, and the ten largest hold 23%. The material sequenced was blood. These receptors came from a human donor in good health. CDR3s include the opening cysteine and the closing phenylalanine or tryptophan. D genes are given only for firm matches. The size of a clone is reported for some rows only, either as once, few or many, or as a class for expanded clones.

clone size	J gene	D gene	V gene	CDR3 DNA	CDR3 protein
few	TRBJ1-2	.	TRBV27	TGTGCCAGCTCTGGAGGGGATTTAGGCTACACCTTC	CASSGGDLGYTF
few	TRBJ1-4	.	TRBV7-9	TGTGCCATCGGGGCGCTGAGTGAAAAACTGTTTTTT	CAIGALSEKLFF
few	TRBJ2-7	.	TRBV12-3/TRBV12-4	TGTGCCAGCAGTTTTCTGACCGAGCAGTACTTC	CASSFLTEQYF
few	TRBJ2-1	.	TRBV12-5	TGTGCTAGTGGTCGGGACACCACCTACAATGAGCAGTTCTTC	CASGRDTTYNEQFF
few	TRBJ2-1	.	TRBV9	TGTGCCAGCAGCGCCCGTTCCAGCTCCTACAATGAGCAGTTCTTC	CASSARSSSYNEQFF
few	TRBJ2-1	.	TRBV9	TGTGCCAGCAGCGTAGAAGGTTCCCGCTCCTACAATGAGCAGTTCTTC	CASSVEGSRSYNEQFF
.	TRBJ1-4	.	TRBV5-1	TGCGCCAGCAGCTTTGACAGCGAAAATGAAAAACTGTTTTTT	CASSFDSENEKLFF
.	TRBJ2-5	TRBD2	TRBV10-3	TGTGCCATCAGTGAGCCCCTTAGCGGGGGGCGGGGCGGCGAGACCCAGTACTTC	CAISEPLSGGRGGETQYF
few	TRBJ2-1	.	TRBV12-3/TRBV12-4	TGTGCCAGCAGTTTGTCGTGGGGGACCTACAATGAGCAGTTCTTC	CASSLSWGTYNEQFF
many	TRBJ2-7	.	TRBV5-1	TGCGCCAGCAGCCCGACAGAGGGGGCCTACGAGCAGTACTTC	CASSPTEGAYEQYF
.	TRBJ1-1	.	TRBV19	TGTGCCAGTTGCCGGGGGAGGAACACTGAAGCTTTCTTT	CASCRGRNTEAFF
.	TRBJ1-5	TRBD1	TRBV12-3/TRBV12-4	TGTGCCAGCAGTAAAAATACAGGGGGTAGCAATCAGCCCCAGCATTTT	CASSKNTGGSNQPQHF
few	TRBJ2-3	TRBD2	TRBV7-2	TGTGCCAGCAGCTACTTAGCGGGGGGGACCACAGATACGCAGTATTTT	CASSYLAGGTTDTQYF
once	TRBJ1-2	.	TRBV6-5	TGTGCCAGCAGGCGTTCTCCTCCTAACTATGGCTACACCTTC	CASRRSPPNYGYTF
few	TRBJ1-1	TRBD1	TRBV5-5	TGTGCCAGCAGCTTGCGGGACAGGAAGTACACTGAAGCTTTCTTT	CASSLRDRKYTEAFF
.	TRBJ2-7	TRBD1	TRBV20-1	TGCAGTGCTAGTACGGGACAGGTCTCCTACGAGCAGTACTTC	CSASTGQVSYEQYF
.	TRBJ2-7	.	TRBV28	TGTGCCAGCAGTTCCGCTGGGATCTACAATGAGCAGTACTTC	CASSSAGIYNEQYF
.	TRBJ1-2	.	TRBV13	TGTGCCAGCAGCGACGAGGGGGACTATTGGAATGGCTACACCTTC	CASSDEGDYWNGYTF
.	TRBJ2-3	.	TRBV5-1	TGCGCCAGCAGCTTGATTCTGGATGGGACAGATACGCAGTATTTT	CASSLILDGTDTQYF
few	TRBJ2-7	.	TRBV4-1	TGCGCCAGCAGCCGAGATCTTCCCTACGAGCAGTACTTC	CASSRDLPYEQYF
.	TRBJ2-1	.	TRBV9	TGTGCCAGCAGCGTAATAGGGGTGGGCTCCTACAATGAGCAGTTCTTC	CASSVIGVGSYNEQFF
.	TRBJ1-2	TRBD1	TRBV12-3/TRBV12-4	TGTGCCAGCAGTGTGACTAGGGACAGTCGAGGCTACACCTTC	CASSVTRDSRGYTF
.	TRBJ2-2	.	TRBV4-3	TGCGCCAGCAGAGACAGAAAAACCGGGGAGCTGTTTTTT	CASRDRKTGELFF
.	TRBJ2-7	TRBD2	TRBV6-2/TRBV6-3	TGTGCCAGCAGTTACTCGTCGGGACTACACTACGAGCAGTACTTC	CASSYSSGLHYEQYF
few	TRBJ1-1	TRBD1	TRBV29-1	TGCAGCGTGAGGACAGGGCCGAACACTGAAGCTTTCTTT	CSVRTGPNTEAFF
.	TRBJ2-5	.	TRBV4-1	TGCGCCAGCAGCCAAGGGCGAGCAATCTCCTCTGAGACCCAGTACTTC	CASSQGRAISSETQYF
.	TRBJ1-2	TRBD1	TRBV5-1	TGCGCCAGCAGCTCACGCGGGACAGGGTTAGGCTACACCTTC	CASSSRGTGLGYTF
.	TRBJ1-1	TRBD1	TRBV7-2	TGTGCCAGCAGCCCGCCCTCCGGAGGGACAGCAGCTTATGAAGCTTTCTTT	CASSPPSGGTAAYEAFF
.	TRBJ1-2	.	TRBV7-8	TGTGCCAGCACCCTTGAGGGGGGTAATGGCTACACCTTC	CASTLEGGNGYTF
few	TRBJ1-1	.	TRBV29-1	TGCAGCGTTGAATTGGTTGCCTCGGTAGCTTTCTTT	CSVELVASVAFF
once	TRBJ2-2	.	TRBV6-2/TRBV6-3	TGTGCCAGCAGTTGGGCGGATCAAGGGGAGCTGTTTTTT	CASSWADQGELFF
.	TRBJ2-3	.	TRBV5-1	TGCGCCAGCAGCTTTCGGGGGCGGGGTTTTGGAGATACGCAGTATTTT	CASSFRGRGFGDTQYF
many	TRBJ2-3	TRBD2	TRBV5-1	TGCGCCAGCAGCTCCGGACTAGCGGAGGGTACGCAGTATTTT	CASSSGLAEGTQYF
once	TRBJ2-3	TRBD2	TRBV13	TGTGCCAGCAGCTACTCGACTAGCGTCACAGATACGCAGTATTTT	CASSYSTSVTDTQYF
few	TRBJ2-1	.	TRBV7-8	TGTGCCAGCAGCTTGCAAGAGACCCAGTTCTTC	CASSLQETQFF
.	TRBJ1-6	TRBD1	TRBV5-1	TGCGCCAGCAGCTTATTTGACAGGGGAGGATCACCCCTCCACTTT	CASSLFDRGGSPLHF
.	TRBJ2-5	TRBD2	TRBV7-2	TGTGCCAGCAGCGTAAACGGACTAGCGGCGTCCCAGTACTTC	CASSVNGLAASQYF
.	TRBJ1-1	.	TRBV4-2	TGTGCCAGCAGCCAAGAAGATTGGACTGGGGCTTTCTTT	CASSQEDWTGAFF
few	TRBJ2-1	.	TRBV18	TGTGCCAGCTCACCACCGTCTACAAATGAGCAGTTCTTC	CASSPPSTNEQFF
few	TRBJ2-7	TRBD1	TRBV29-1	TGCAGCGTTGAATCGGGACAGGGTTACGAGCAGTACTTC	CSVESGQGYEQYF
.	TRBJ2-5	.	TRBV28	TGTGCCAGCAGTTTGAAGGCCGAAGTGGAGACCCAGTACTTC	CASSLKAEVETQYF
.	TRBJ2-5	TRBD2	TRBV5-6	TGTGCCAGCAGCTTCATAGCGGGGGGTTCGTACCAAGAGACCCAGTACTTC	CASSFIAGGSYQETQYF
once	TRBJ1-1	.	TRBV20-1	TGCAGTGCTAGAGATTTATGGGCTTTCTTT	CSARDLWAFF
.	TRBJ2-2	.	TRBV4-1	TGCGCCAGCAGCCAAGCGACAGCTAGCAAACCGAACACCGGGGAGCTGTTTTTT	CASSQATASKPNTGELFF
.	TRBJ2-3	.	TRBV7-2	TGTGCCAGCAGCTATGGGACTCCGAACACAGATATACAGTATTTT	CASSYGTPNTDIQYF
.	TRBJ1-1	.	TRBV29-1	TGCAGCGTTGAAAGACTCTCTGGGGGGGCTTTCTTT	CSVERLSGGAFF
few	TRBJ2-1	TRBD1	TRBV27	TGTGCCAGCAGTTGGACAGGGGAGAATGAGCAGTTCTTC	CASSWTGENEQFF
.	TRBJ1-4	.	TRBV20-1	TGCAGTGCTAGAGCTCCGGCCCAGTCGGGAAAACTGTTTTTT	CSARAPAQSGKLFF
.	TRBJ2-1	TRBD1	TRBV7-2	TGTGCCAGCAGCTTAGGGGACAGGGAATACAATGAGCAGTTCTTC	CASSLGDREYNEQFF
many	TRBJ1-2	.	TRBV18	TGTGCCAGCTCCCCATTCGACCCCGTGAACGATTATGGCTACACCTTC	CASSPFDPVNDYGYTF
few	TRBJ1-1	TRBD1	TRBV25-1	TGTGCCAGCAGTGAATGGGCAGGGGGGACTGAAGCTTTCTTT	CASSEWAGGTEAFF
few	TRBJ2-3	.	TRBV7-9	TGTGCCAGCAGCTTGCAGGGTCGGGCGCAGTATTTT	CASSLQGRAQYF